This T cell receptor beta chain was identified in a study of OX40 agonist ivuxolimab in advanced cancers. General study results and limits: Low normalized T-cell clonal expansion was additionally recorded for some nonresponders. The CD4+ and CD8+ T cells in the blood had expanded clonally by week 6 at 0.1 to 3.0 mg/kg. Expanded peripheral T-cell antigen specificity went undetermined.

V was shortened by 6 bases and J by 3 bases, with 12 bases between the two germline ends. The CDR3 sequence is 13 residues long. The germline V gene encodes CDR1 MDHEN and CDR2 SYDVKM. Blood specimens came from baseline, cycle 4 day 1, and cycle 7 day 1. The data were produced by immunoSEQ multiplex PCR, yet TCRdb's version contains in-frame clones alone and is incomplete. The sample lists tens of thousands of clones, about 87% occurring once. For this clone: What it binds is not known.

The clonotype originates from an adult with an advanced solid tumor such as melanoma, head and neck, liver or kidney cancer. The chain recombines TRBV28 with TRBJ2-7; D is perhaps TRBD1 (5 bases). The material sequenced was CD4+ or CD8+ T cells sorted from blood, taken in a trial of the OX40 agonist ivuxolimab. CDR3 nucleotides: TGTGCCAGCAGCCAGGGCCGCCTCTACGAGCAGTACTTC. Translated: CASSQGRLYEQYF.